This TCR beta chain is from a study of cytomegalovirus exposure and HLA in healthy donors. V was shortened by 8 bases and J by 3 bases, with 11 bases between the two germline ends. The CDR3 is 12 amino acids. Germline V CDR1 and CDR2: SGHVS, FQNEAQ. It was with 60 Vbeta and 13 Jbeta primers that the PCR ran. Sequencing was performed with immunoSEQ multiplex PCR; in TCRdb, only in-frame clones are kept and a portion is missing. The sample contains about 150,000 clones, about four fifths of which appear only once. What was sequenced was PBMCs. This chain links TRBV7-8 with TRBJ2-7; possibly TRBD2 for D (5 bases). This TCR was sampled from a human donor in good health. As DNA, the CDR3 is TGTGCCAGCGGGTTGCGGGTCTACGAGCAGTACTTC. It encodes CASGLRVYEQYF.